The clone carrying this T cell receptor (beta chain) occurred a few times. V dropped 2 bases and J dropped 6 bases, with 6 bases sitting between them. The CDR3 length is 12 residues. Per the germline V gene, CDR1 is SGHTA and CDR2 is FQGNSA. TCRdb fed the 5' RACE reads into MiXCR, producing one record per CDR3 protein. Here the sample spans approximately 89,000 distinct CDR3 sequences, over 13% being singletons. The data originate from a study of early T cells in non-severe SARS-CoV-2 infection. The origin of this receptor is an adult who was a healthcare worker with PCR-confirmed SARS-CoV-2 infection or an uninfected control (not recorded which). Sequenced sample: whole blood. The chain recombines TRBV7-2 with TRBJ2-3; D not certain. The CDR3 loop reads CASSLIPDTQYF. DNA of the CDR3: TGTGCCAGCAGCTTAATCCCGGATACGCAGTATTTT.